This T cell receptor beta chain is drawn from a study of cytotoxic CD8 clonotypes in ibrutinib-treated CLL. Profiled with immunoSEQ multiplex PCR; TCRdb holds only in-frame clones, not every one. The sample lists 30,000 to 35,000 clones, roughly three quarters occurring once. The CDR3 is made up of 16 amino acids. Between the trimmed V and J ends, which lost 2 bases and 4 bases, there was a span of 15 bases. CDR1 and CDR2 (germline): SNHLY, FYNNEI. This clone is a singleton in its sample. The sample in question was PBMCs, obtained before ibrutinib treatment. The rearrangement joins TRBV2 to TRBJ1-5; no clear D gene. This receptor was taken from a human donor with chronic lymphocytic leukemia. CDR3 loop: CASSERVSHINQPQHF. CDR3 DNA sequence: TGTGCCAGCAGTGAAAGGGTCAGTCACATAAATCAGCCCCAGCATTTT.